Shown below are 27 T cell receptor beta chains from a single sample sequenced in a study of T-cell memory formation after mild COVID-19. MiXCR was run by TCRdb on the 5' RACE reads, yielding one entry per CDR3 protein. The table lists 310,000 or so distinct CDR3 sequences, approximately 15% of them singletons. Sequenced sample: PBMCs or a T cell subset sorted from them (not recorded which). All receptors derive from a man aged 18 to 30 who had mild COVID-19 (a few samples of this study predate the infection). Cell type and time point are not known.

The sample holds a few counts of this clonotype. The CDR3 loop reads CASSPGLAVYGYTF. CDR3 in DNA: TGTGCCAGCTCACCAGGCCTCGCAGTCTATGGCTACACCTTC. The V call is TRBV18, the J call TRBJ1-2; D is uncertain. CDR3 length: 14 residues. V was trimmed by 2 bases and J by 4 bases, leaving 11 bases between them. CDR1 is KGHSH and CDR2 is LQKENI in the germline V gene.

A few counts support this clonotype. The chain is built from TRBV6-6 and TRBJ1-5; 9 nucleotides align to TRBD1. Trimming removed 3 bases from V and 6 bases from J; junction bases left unmatched: 9. Germline V gene data show CDR1 as MNHNY and CDR2 as SVGAGI (reference sequence). The CDR3 length is 16 residues. CDR3 nucleotide sequence: TGTGCCAGCAGTTATCCCACCGGACAGGGGAGTCAGCCCCAGCATTTT. The encoded protein is CASSYPTGQGSQPQHF.

V and J are TRBV7-9 and TRBJ2-3, with 7 bases fitting TRBD2. V dropped 1 base and J dropped 2; count of bases not matched to a gene: 6. The germline CDR1 and CDR2 sequences are SEHNR and FQNEAQ (reference sequence). This CDR3 is built from 16 residues. The CDR3 nucleotides are TGTGCCAGCAGCTTAGTGCTAGCGGCTGCCACAGATACGCAGTATTTT. Translated: CASSLVLAAATDTQYF.

The chain joins TRBV6-5 to TRBJ2-3, with a weak D call TRBD1 (6 bases). The germline gives CDR1 MNHEY, CDR2 SVGAGI. The CDR3 runs to 16 residues. Trimming stripped 5 bases from V and 3 bases from J, with 18 bases between. Here the CDR3 DNA reads TGTGCCAGCAGTCCTCGGACAGTTGAACTTACAGATACGCAGTATTTT. Residues: CASSPRTVELTDTQYF.

A few counts support this clonotype. V is TRBV18 and J is TRBJ2-1; D is ambiguous. V was pared by 3 bases and J by 4 bases, with 7 bases between. The CDR3 has 13 residues. The germline V gene encodes CDR1 KGHSH and CDR2 LQKENI. The CDR3 spells CASSPSRYNEQFF. The CDR3, as DNA: TGTGCCAGCTCACCGTCTAGGTACAATGAGCAGTTCTTC.

At least ten counts were recorded for this clonotype. The rearrangement uses TRBV5-1 and TRBJ2-1, with 7 bases identical to TRBD1. From germline, CDR1 is SGHRS and CDR2 YFSETQ. J lost 10 bases, V lost 3 bases, and 4 bases had no gene match. The CDR3 totals 12 residues. CDR3: CASSSHRGEQFF. The CDR3 DNA reads as TGCGCCAGCAGCTCCCACAGGGGCGAGCAGTTCTTC.

The genes are TRBV4-3 and TRBJ2-2, with D possibly TRBD2 on 6 matching bases. Germline V lookup: CDR1 LGHNA, CDR2 YSLEER. This CDR3 contains 19 residues. Between the trimmed V and J ends, which lost 3 bases and 2 bases, there was a span of 22 bases. CDR3 protein: CASSHAARGVQENTGELFF. Here the CDR3 DNA reads TGCGCCAGCAGCCATGCTGCCCGCGGGGTTCAGGAAAACACCGGGGAGCTGTTTTTT.

This clonotype was counted only a few times. The chain links TRBV25-1 to TRBJ2-5; 8 bases agree with TRBD1. Germline assignment: CDR1 MGHDK and CDR2 SYGVNS. CDR3 size: 15 residues. The trim removed 6 bases at V and 1 base at J, leaving 7 bases unmatched. CDR3 residues: CASSLLTGAQETQYF. CDR3 in DNA: TGTGCCAGCAGCTTACTGACAGGGGCCCAAGAGACCCAGTACTTC.

The chain joins TRBV5-5 to TRBJ2-7, with 11 bases aligning to TRBD1. Trimming cost V 2 bases and J 6 bases; bases outside gene matches: 4. This CDR3 is built from 14 residues. Germline CDR1 and CDR2: SGHKS and YYEKEE (reference sequence). CDR3 bases: TGTGCCAGCAGCTTAATCGGGACAGGGGGCGAGCAGTACGTC. This codes for CASSLIGTGGEQYV.

In this sample, this clonotype turned up a few times. The chain is built from TRBV7-3 and TRBJ2-3, with no clear D. V was cut by 1 base and J by 2 bases, with 4 bases left in between. Germline V gene sequence: CDR1 SGHTA, CDR2 FQGTGA. This CDR3 is built from 13 residues. CDR3 amino acids: CASSLMPTDTQYF. CDR3 in DNA: TGTGCCAGCAGCTTAATGCCCACAGATACGCAGTATTTT.

Many counts were recorded for this clonotype. The chain couples TRBV5-1 to TRBJ2-1; 9 bases line up with TRBD1. Germline V CDR1 and CDR2: SGHRS, YFSETQ. Germline trimming cut 4 bases from V and 1 base from J; bases unmatched to any gene: 3. The length of the CDR3 is 15 residues. CDR3 nucleotide sequence: TGCGCCAGCAGCCTACAGGGGGCATCCTACAATGAGCAGTTCTTC. This codes for CASSLQGASYNEQFF.

The chain is built from TRBV28 and TRBJ2-6, with D perhaps matching TRBD1 or TRBD2 (5 bases each). CDR1 and CDR2 from the germline V gene are MDHEN and SYDVKM. The CDR3 has 14 amino acids. Trimming took off 9 bases at V and 0 bases at J, with 9 bases between the two ends. This CDR3 is CASLGRSGANVLTF. The CDR3 coding sequence is TGTGCCAGTCTGGGACGCTCTGGGGCCAACGTCCTGACTTTC.

V gene TRBV5-4 combines with J gene TRBJ2-5; TRBD2 matches 9 bases. CDR1 and CDR2 (germline): SGHNT, YYREEE (reference sequence). The CDR3 runs to 13 residues. With 3 bases clipped from V and 5 bases from J, the junction kept 2 bases outside the gene matches. This chain's CDR3 is CASSSLAGETQYF. The CDR3 DNA reads TGTGCCAGCAGCTCCCTAGCGGGGGAGACCCAGTACTTC.

Only a few counts were recorded for this clonotype. This sequence joins TRBV7-8 and TRBJ1-1; 10 bases fit TRBD1. The germline CDR1 and CDR2 sequences are SGHVS and FQNEAQ. CDR3 size: 16 residues. Trimming removed 1 base from V and 5 bases from J; junction bases left unmatched: 7. Here the CDR3 reads CASSLEGWTGGTEAFF. The CDR3 DNA reads TGTGCCAGCAGCTTAGAGGGCTGGACAGGGGGAACTGAAGCTTTCTTT.

This clonotype occurred a few times. This rearrangement joins TRBV15 to TRBJ2-5, with 11 bases lining up with TRBD2. J was trimmed by 5 bases and V by 0 bases; bases with no gene match: 5. CDR1 is LNHNV and CDR2 is YYDKDF in the germline V gene (reference sequence). The CDR3 extends over 16 amino acids. The CDR3, as DNA: TGTGCCACCAGCAGAGACCTAGCGGGGGGTACCGAGACCCAGTACTTC. Protein sequence: CATSRDLAGGTETQYF.

This chain uses TRBV12-3 or TRBV12-4 with TRBJ2-2; 8 bases map to TRBD1. V lost 6 bases and J lost 2; bases outside the gene matches: 14. The CDR3 has 18 residues. The CDR3 nucleotides read TGTGCCAGCAGCCCTACGGAGGGCAGGGGGCTAAACACCGGGGAGCTGTTTTTT. Its translation: CASSPTEGRGLNTGELFF.

The V call is TRBV7-8, the J call TRBJ2-7, with TRBD1 identical over 9 bases. The CDR3 sequence is 16 residues long. V shed 4 bases and J 1 base; nucleotides not matched to a gene: 8. Looked up from germline, CDR1 is SGHVS and CDR2 is FQNEAQ. The DNA for the CDR3 is TGTGCCAGCAGCTCTAACGCGGGACAGGGTTCCTACGAGCAGTACGTC. This sequence encodes CASSSNAGQGSYEQYV.

The V gene is TRBV7-9, the J gene TRBJ2-5; TRBD2 agrees at 9 bases. The length of the CDR3 is 16 residues. CDR1 is SEHNR, CDR2 FQNEAQ, per germline (reference sequence). The junction had 9 bases not matched to a gene; V was cut back by 3 bases and J by 4 bases. CDR3 amino acids: CASSFGWLAGRETQYF. The CDR3 nucleotides are TGTGCCAGCAGCTTTGGGTGGCTAGCGGGGAGAGAGACCCAGTACTTC.

This clonotype occurred a few times. V and J are TRBV27 and TRBJ1-2; tentatively, D is TRBD1 (6 bases). The V and J ends lost 5 bases and 5 bases respectively, with 21 bases between them. The germline CDR1 and CDR2 sequences are MNHEY and SMNVEV (reference sequence). The CDR3 extends over 16 amino acids. Written as DNA, the CDR3 is TGTGCCAGCAGTCCCCGACGGGTTCCGGACAGATATGGCTACACCTTC. Its translation: CASSPRRVPDRYGYTF.

J is TRBJ2-5 and V is TRBV7-8, with D possibly being TRBD2 (6 bases). The CDR3 extends over 16 amino acids. Germline-derived CDR1 and CDR2 are SGHVS and FQNEAQ. Trimming took off 5 bases at V and 7 bases at J, with 23 bases between the two ends. CDR3 sequence reads: CASSATSGTPRGTQYF. The CDR3 nucleotides are TGTGCCAGCAGCGCAACTTCCGGGACTCCTCGAGGGACCCAGTACTTC.

This chain links TRBV5-1 with TRBJ2-4; D is possibly TRBD1 or TRBD2 (5 bases each). Germline values: CDR1 SGHRS, CDR2 YFSETQ. V was cut by 0 bases and J by 2 bases, with 12 bases left in between. The CDR3 is 16 amino acids. CDR3 region: CASSLGGGATKNIQYF. The CDR3 DNA reads as TGCGCCAGCAGCTTGGGTGGGGGAGCTACCAAAAACATTCAGTACTTC.

This clonotype was picked up a small number of times. This chain joins TRBV7-2 and TRBJ1-2; D gene unclear. CDR3 length equals 11 residues. V was shortened by 6 bases and J by 4 bases, with 6 bases between the two germline ends. Per the germline V gene, CDR1 is SGHTA and CDR2 is FQGNSA. Written as DNA, the CDR3 is TGTGCCAGCAGATTAAGCTATGGCTACACCTTC. This encodes CASRLSYGYTF.

This clonotype has a handful of counts. J is TRBJ1-4 and V is TRBV7-2; the D is unclear. Between the trimmed V and J ends, which lost 5 bases and 4 bases, there was a span of 11 bases. The CDR3 sequence is 14 residues long. Germline V CDR1 and CDR2: SGHTA, FQGNSA. CDR3 residues: CASSPQRINEKLFF. In nucleotides, the CDR3 is TGTGCCAGCAGCCCCCAAAGGATTAATGAAAAACTGTTTTTT.

This clonotype was counted a few times. In DNA form, the CDR3 reads TGTGCCAGCTCACCCACAGGGGGCCTACAGACCCAGTACTTC. As protein: CASSPTGGLQTQYF. V and J are TRBV18 and TRBJ2-5, with 9 bases fitting TRBD1. Germline trimming cut 3 bases from V and 6 bases from J; bases unmatched to any gene: 5. The CDR3 sequence is 14 residues long. Germline V gives CDR1 KGHSH, CDR2 LQKENI.

This clonotype has just a few counts. The J gene is TRBJ2-5, the V gene TRBV28; D may correspond to TRBD1 or TRBD2 (5 bases each). Per the germline V gene, CDR1 is MDHEN and CDR2 is SYDVKM. The CDR3 is made up of 14 amino acids. V lost 2 bases to trimming and J lost 5 bases, with 12 bases between them. The DNA of the CDR3 is TGTGCCAGCAGTTTAGAGGGGTCTTGGGAGACCCAGTACTTC. Amino acid sequence: CASSLEGSWETQYF.

This clonotype was seen a handful of times. The chain couples TRBV6-2 or TRBV6-3 to TRBJ1-5; perhaps TRBD1 as D (6 bases). V shed 10 bases and J shed 8 bases, with 21 bases lying between them. Germline loops: CDR1 MNHEY, CDR2 SVGEGT. The CDR3 extends over 14 amino acids. CDR3 loop: CATRSGGRAEPQHF. The CDR3 nucleotides are TGTGCCACCCGGTCCGGGGGGCGGGCGGAGCCCCAGCATTTT.

The count of this clonotype is one. The chain couples TRBV5-6 to TRBJ1-2, with D maybe TRBD1 (6 bases). Germline CDR1 SGHDT, CDR2 YYEEEE. V gave up 3 bases and J gave up 4 bases, with 19 bases separating them. The CDR3 spans 16 residues. Here the CDR3 reads CASSSYGGRPGYGYTF. The CDR3 coding sequence is TGTGCCAGCAGCTCCTACGGGGGGCGCCCCGGCTATGGCTACACCTTC.